The T cell receptor (beta chain) under discussion was sequenced for a study of preoperative IRX-2 immunotherapy in early breast cancer. Trimming pared 5 bases from V and 5 bases from J, leaving 21 bases between. CDR1 is SGHNT and CDR2 is YENEEA in the germline V gene. The length of the CDR3 is 16 residues. Treatment of the sample: preoperative locoregional IRX-2 cytokine immunotherapy. Patients received preoperative, locoregional IRX-2 cytokine immunotherapy in a phase Ib study. By its share, this clone is medium-sized. The repertoire was sequenced with immunoSEQ multiplex PCR; TCRdb's copy has only in-frame clones and lacks some. The sample consists of roughly 99,000 clones, approximately 90% of them appearing once.

This TCR was recovered from a human donor with breast cancer. The V call is TRBV11-3, the J call TRBJ1-1; maybe TRBD1 (6 bases). The sample was tumor tissue, taken after IRX-2 immunotherapy. Here the CDR3 reads CASSLGTGKGGTEAFF. In DNA form, the CDR3 reads TGTGCCAGCAGCCTAGGGACGGGAAAGGGGGGTACTGAAGCTTTCTTT. Based on the CDR3 plus reference TRBV11-3 and TRBJ1-1, the full variable domain is EAGVVQSPRYKIIEKKQPVAFWCNPISGHNTLYWYLQNLGQGPELLIRYENEEAVDDSQLPKDRFSAERLKGVDSTLKIQPAELGDSAVYLCASSLGTGKGGTEAFFGQGTRLTVV.